Detailed here is one T cell receptor (beta chain). The entry originates in a study of OX40 agonist ivuxolimab in advanced cancers. The repertoire was sequenced with immunoSEQ multiplex PCR; TCRdb's copy has only in-frame clones and lacks some. The sample has under 40,000 clones, 81% seen once. This TCR was sampled from an adult with an advanced solid tumor such as melanoma, head and neck, liver or kidney cancer. The sequences come from CD4+ or CD8+ T cells sorted from blood, collected in a trial of the OX40 agonist ivuxolimab.

The CDR3 region is CASGNYYGYTF. CDR3 sequence (DNA): TGTGCCAGCGGGAATTACTATGGCTACACCTTC. The chain is built from TRBV7-3 and TRBJ1-2; D remains unclear. In germline, CDR1 is SGHTA, CDR2 FQGTGA. Trimming took off 8 bases at V and 3 bases at J, with 7 bases between the two ends. The CDR3 has 11 amino acids. The full variable domain, completed using reference TRBV7-3 and TRBJ1-2, is GAGVSQTPSNKVTEKGKYVELRCDPISGHTALYWYRQSLGQGPEFLIYFQGTGAADDSGLPNDRFFAVRPEGSVSTLKIQRTERGDSAVYLCASGNYYGYTFGSGTRLTVV.